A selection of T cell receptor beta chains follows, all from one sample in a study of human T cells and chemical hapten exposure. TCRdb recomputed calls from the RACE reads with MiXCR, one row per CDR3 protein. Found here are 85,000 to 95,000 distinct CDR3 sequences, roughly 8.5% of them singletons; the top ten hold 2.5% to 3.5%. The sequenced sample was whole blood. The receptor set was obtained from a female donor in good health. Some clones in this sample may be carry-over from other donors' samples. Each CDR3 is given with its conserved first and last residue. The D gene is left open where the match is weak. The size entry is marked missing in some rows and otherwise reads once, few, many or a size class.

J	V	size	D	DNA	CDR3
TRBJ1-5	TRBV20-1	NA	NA	TGCAGTGCTAGTATTCACAATAATCAGCCCCAGCATTTT	CSASIHNNQPQHF
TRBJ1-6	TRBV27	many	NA	TGTGCCAGCAGTTTTGGAACAAAGTCACCCCTCCACTTT	CASSFGTKSPLHF
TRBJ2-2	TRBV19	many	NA	TGTGCCAGTAGTAGGACGGGCCCATATAACACCGGGGAGCTGTTTTTT	CASSRTGPYNTGELFF
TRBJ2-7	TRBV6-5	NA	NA	TGTGCCAGCAGCCCTCGCTCCTACGAGCAGTACTTC	CASSPRSYEQYF
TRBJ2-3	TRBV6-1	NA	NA	TGTGCCAGCAGATGGGCCGTGGGGGGCCCGTCAGATACGCAGTATTTT	CASRWAVGGPSDTQYF
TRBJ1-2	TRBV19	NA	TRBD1	TGTGCCACGTCCCACCCGGGACAGGGGGCGGATGGCTACACCTTC	CATSHPGQGADGYTF
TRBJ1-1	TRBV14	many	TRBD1	TGTGCCAGCAGCCCGTGGGACAGCACTGAAGCTTTCTTT	CASSPWDSTEAFF
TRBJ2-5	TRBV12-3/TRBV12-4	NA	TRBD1	TGTGCCAGCAGTGGGGACAGGGGGCCAGAGACCCAGTACTTC	CASSGDRGPETQYF
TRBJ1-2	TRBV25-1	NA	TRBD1	TGTGCCAGCAGTGAATCGACAGGGGGGGTCTATGGCTACACCTTC	CASSESTGGVYGYTF
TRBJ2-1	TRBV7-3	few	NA	TGTGCCAGCAGCTTATCTATGGGGGGTGAGCAGTTCTTC	CASSLSMGGEQFF
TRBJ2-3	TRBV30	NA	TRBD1	TGTGCCTGGAGTCCGGGACAGGCCACAGATACGCAGTATTTT	CAWSPGQATDTQYF
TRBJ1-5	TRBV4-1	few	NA	TGCGCCAGCAGCCAAGAAGCTCACAGGGCGAGCAATCAGCCCCAGCATTTT	CASSQEAHRASNQPQHF
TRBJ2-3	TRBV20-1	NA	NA	TGCAGTGCTAGTTTATCAGGGGCAAGCACAGATACGCAGTATTTT	CSASLSGASTDTQYF
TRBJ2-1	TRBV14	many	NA	TGTGCCAGCAGCCAGCCCGGGGTCTTTTACAATGAGCAGTTCTTC	CASSQPGVFYNEQFF
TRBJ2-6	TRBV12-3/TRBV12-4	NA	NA	TGTGCCAGCAGTTCCGGGATAACTTCTGGGGCCAACGTCCTGACTTTC	CASSSGITSGANVLTF
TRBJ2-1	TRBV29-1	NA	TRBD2	TGCAGCGTTGATAGTGGTTACGGCGGGAGGGGCAATGAGCAGTTCTTC	CSVDSGYGGRGNEQFF
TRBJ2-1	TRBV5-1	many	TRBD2	TGCGCCAGCAGCTTTAGCGGGAGTGTCGGGAATGAGCAGTTCTTC	CASSFSGSVGNEQFF
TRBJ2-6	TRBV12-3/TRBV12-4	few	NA	TGTGCCAGCAGTTTAACAGGGTATAAGGTCGACGTCCTGACTTTC	CASSLTGYKVDVLTF
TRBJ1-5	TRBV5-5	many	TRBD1	TGTGCCAGCAGCTTGGCCTGGGGACAGGGGGCTCAGCCCCAGCATTTT	CASSLAWGQGAQPQHF
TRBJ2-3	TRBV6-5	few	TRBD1	TGTGCCAGCAGTGACAGGGGGCTTGGCACAGATACGCAGTATTTT	CASSDRGLGTDTQYF
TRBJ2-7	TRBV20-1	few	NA	TGCAGTGCTGTCAGACAGGGACTCTACGAGCAGTACTTC	CSAVRQGLYEQYF
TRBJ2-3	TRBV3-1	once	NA	TGTGCCAGCACCTTACGCGCAAGCACAGATACGCAGTATTTT	CASTLRASTDTQYF
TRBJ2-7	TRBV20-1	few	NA	TGCAGTGCCAATAATCAGGGCGGCGAGCAGTACTTC	CSANNQGGEQYF
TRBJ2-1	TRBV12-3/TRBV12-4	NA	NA	TGTGCCAGCAGTTTAGCCCTAGCCTACAATGAGCAGTTCTTC	CASSLALAYNEQFF
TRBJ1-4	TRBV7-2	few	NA	TGTGCCAGCAGAGGTGCAGGGCCAAATGAAAAACTGTTTTTT	CASRGAGPNEKLFF
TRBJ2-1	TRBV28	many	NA	TGTGCCAGCAGTTTTTCCGGGGTTATCGATGAGCAGTTCTTC	CASSFSGVIDEQFF
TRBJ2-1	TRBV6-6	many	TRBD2	TGTGCCAGCAGCCCGGGACTAGCGGTCGATGAGCAGTTCTTC	CASSPGLAVDEQFF
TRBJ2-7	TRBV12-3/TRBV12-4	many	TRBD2	TGTGCCAGCAGTTTAGCTCCGGGACTAGCGGGAGTGGAGCAGTACTTC	CASSLAPGLAGVEQYF
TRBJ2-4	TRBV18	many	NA	TGTGCCAGCTCACCACCGGGAACGCTAGCCAAAAACATTCAGTACTTC	CASSPPGTLAKNIQYF
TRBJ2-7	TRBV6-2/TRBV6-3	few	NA	TGTGCCAGCAGTTACAGGGGCGACGAGCAGTACTTC	CASSYRGDEQYF
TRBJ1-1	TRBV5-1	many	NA	TGCGCCAGCAGCTCCGGGCCACTCACTGAAGCTTTCTTT	CASSSGPLTEAFF
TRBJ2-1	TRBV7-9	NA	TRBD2	TGTGCCAGCAGCCAACGCGGGGCTAGCGGGACGTATGCCTGGGAGCAGTTCTTC	CASSQRGASGTYAWEQFF
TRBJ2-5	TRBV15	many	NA	TGTGCCACCAGCAGAGAGGGGGGTCGGACCCAAGAGACCCAGTACTTC	CATSREGGRTQETQYF
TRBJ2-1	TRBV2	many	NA	TGTGCCAGCGAAGGCCCCCGTCGGGAGCAGTTCTTC	CASEGPRREQFF
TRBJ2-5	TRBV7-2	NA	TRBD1	TGTGCCAGCAGCTGGACAGGGGGCCACAAGAATACCCAGTACTTC	CASSWTGGHKNTQYF